The T cell receptor beta chain under discussion was sequenced for a study of blood T cell repertoires in COVID-19. Turning to the study itself: PBMCs, B-cell-depleted T cells, or T cells provided the cDNA or gDNA that made up the material.

The method was immunoSEQ multiplex PCR; TCRdb's version includes in-frame clones alone and lacks a portion of them. Among 250,000 to 350,000 clones listed, 70% to 90% were seen once. Germline CDR1 is LNHDA and CDR2 is SQIVND (reference sequence). Between the trimmed V and J ends, which lost 3 bases and 3 bases, there was a span of 15 bases. The CDR3 is 15 amino acids. Sequencing was performed on peripheral blood. The genes are TRBV19 and TRBJ2-7, with a tentative D call TRBD2 (7 bases). This receptor was obtained from a woman in her 70s with COVID-19, enrolled during active disease. The CDR3 coding sequence is TGTGCCAGTAGTATTAAGGGGGGGGTACTCTACGAGCAGTACTTC. Translating gives CASSIKGGVLYEQYF.